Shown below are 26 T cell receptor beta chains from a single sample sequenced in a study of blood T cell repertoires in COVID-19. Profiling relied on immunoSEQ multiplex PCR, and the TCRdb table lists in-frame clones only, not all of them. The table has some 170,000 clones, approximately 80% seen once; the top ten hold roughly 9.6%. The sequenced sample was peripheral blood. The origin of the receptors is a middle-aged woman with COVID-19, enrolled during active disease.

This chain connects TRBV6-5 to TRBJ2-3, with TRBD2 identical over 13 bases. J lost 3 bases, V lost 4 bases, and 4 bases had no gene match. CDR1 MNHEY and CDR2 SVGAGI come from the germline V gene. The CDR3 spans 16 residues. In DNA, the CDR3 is TGTGCCAGCAGTTTACTAGCGGGGGGGCGGACAGATACGCAGTATTTT. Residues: CASSLLAGGRTDTQYF.

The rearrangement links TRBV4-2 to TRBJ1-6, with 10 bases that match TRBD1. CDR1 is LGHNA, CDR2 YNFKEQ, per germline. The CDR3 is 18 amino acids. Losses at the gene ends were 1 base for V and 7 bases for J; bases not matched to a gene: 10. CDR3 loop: CASSQAPGQGTTNSPLHF. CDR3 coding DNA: TGTGCCAGCAGCCAAGCACCGGGACAGGGGACGACCAATTCACCCCTCCACTTT.

In nucleotides, the CDR3 is TGTGCCAGCAAGAGAGGACAGGGCAGCAATCAGCCCCAGCATTTT. Its protein product is CASKRGQGSNQPQHF. The gene calls are TRBV6-5 and TRBJ1-5; 8 bases fit TRBD1. The trim removed 7 bases at V and 1 base at J, leaving 6 bases unmatched. This CDR3 contains 15 residues. Germline V gene data show CDR1 as MNHEY and CDR2 as SVGAGI.

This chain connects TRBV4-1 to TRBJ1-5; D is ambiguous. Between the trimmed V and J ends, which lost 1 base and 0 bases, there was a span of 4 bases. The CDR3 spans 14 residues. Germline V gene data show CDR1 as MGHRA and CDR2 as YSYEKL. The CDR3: CASSQGDSNQPQHF. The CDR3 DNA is TGCGCCAGCAGCCAAGGCGATAGCAATCAGCCCCAGCATTTT.

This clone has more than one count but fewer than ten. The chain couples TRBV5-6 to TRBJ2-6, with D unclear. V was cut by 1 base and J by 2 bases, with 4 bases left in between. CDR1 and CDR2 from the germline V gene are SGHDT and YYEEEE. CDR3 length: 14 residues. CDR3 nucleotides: TGTGCCAGCAGCTTGCGCGCTGGGGCCAACGTCCTGACTTTC. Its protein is CASSLRAGANVLTF.

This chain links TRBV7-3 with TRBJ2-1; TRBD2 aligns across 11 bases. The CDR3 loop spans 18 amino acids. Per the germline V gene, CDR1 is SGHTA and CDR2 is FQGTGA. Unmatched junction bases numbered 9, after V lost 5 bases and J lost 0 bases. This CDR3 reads CASSRYGTSGSSYNEQFF. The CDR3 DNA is TGTGCCAGCAGCCGTTACGGGACTAGCGGCAGCTCCTACAATGAGCAGTTCTTC.

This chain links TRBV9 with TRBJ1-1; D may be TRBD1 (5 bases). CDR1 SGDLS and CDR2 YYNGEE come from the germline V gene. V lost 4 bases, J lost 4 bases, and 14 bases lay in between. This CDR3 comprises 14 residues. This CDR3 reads CASSPHGRGTEAFF. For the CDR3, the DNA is TGTGCCAGCAGCCCCCACGGGAGGGGCACTGAAGCTTTCTTT. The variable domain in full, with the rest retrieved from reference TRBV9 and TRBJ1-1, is DSGVTQTPKHLITATGQRVTLRCSPRSGDLSVYWYQQSLDQGLQFLIQYYNGEERAKGNILERFSAQQFPDLHSELNLSSLELGDSALYFCASSPHGRGTEAFFGQGTRLTVV.

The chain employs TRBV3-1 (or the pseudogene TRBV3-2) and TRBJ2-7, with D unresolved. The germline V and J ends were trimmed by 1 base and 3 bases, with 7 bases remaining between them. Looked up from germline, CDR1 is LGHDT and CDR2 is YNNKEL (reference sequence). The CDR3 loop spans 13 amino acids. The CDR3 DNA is TGTGCCAGCAGCCAAGTTTCCAGCTACGAGCAGTACTTC. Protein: CASSQVSSYEQYF.

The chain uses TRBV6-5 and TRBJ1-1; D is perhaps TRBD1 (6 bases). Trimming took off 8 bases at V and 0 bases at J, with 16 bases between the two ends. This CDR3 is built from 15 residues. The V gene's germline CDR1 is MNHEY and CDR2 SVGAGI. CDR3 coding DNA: TGTGCCAGCTTCGTGGGGGCTCTAATGAACACTGAAGCTTTCTTT. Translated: CASFVGALMNTEAFF.

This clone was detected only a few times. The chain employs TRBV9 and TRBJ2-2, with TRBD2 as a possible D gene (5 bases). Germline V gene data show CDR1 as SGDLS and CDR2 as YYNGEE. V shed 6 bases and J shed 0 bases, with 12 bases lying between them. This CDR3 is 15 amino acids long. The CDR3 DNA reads TGTGCCAGCACTGGCGGGCTGGCGAACACCGGGGAGCTGTTTTTT. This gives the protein CASTGGLANTGELFF. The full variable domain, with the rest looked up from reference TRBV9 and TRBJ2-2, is DSGVTQTPKHLITATGQRVTLRCSPRSGDLSVYWYQQSLDQGLQFLIQYYNGEERAKGNILERFSAQQFPDLHSELNLSSLELGDSALYFCASTGGLANTGELFFGEGSRLTVL.

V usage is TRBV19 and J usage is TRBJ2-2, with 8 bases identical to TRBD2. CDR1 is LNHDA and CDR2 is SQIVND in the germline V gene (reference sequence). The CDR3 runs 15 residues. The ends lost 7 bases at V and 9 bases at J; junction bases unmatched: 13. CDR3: CASTKSPGGHRELFF. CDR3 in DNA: TGTGCCAGTACCAAATCTCCGGGGGGGCACCGGGAGCTGTTTTTT.

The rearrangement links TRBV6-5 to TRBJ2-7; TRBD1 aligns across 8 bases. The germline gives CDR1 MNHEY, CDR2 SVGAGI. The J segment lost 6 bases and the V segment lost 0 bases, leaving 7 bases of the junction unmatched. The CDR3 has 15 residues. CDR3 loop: CASSYSRQGRVEQYF. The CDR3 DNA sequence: TGTGCCAGCAGTTACTCTCGACAGGGGAGAGTCGAGCAGTACTTC.

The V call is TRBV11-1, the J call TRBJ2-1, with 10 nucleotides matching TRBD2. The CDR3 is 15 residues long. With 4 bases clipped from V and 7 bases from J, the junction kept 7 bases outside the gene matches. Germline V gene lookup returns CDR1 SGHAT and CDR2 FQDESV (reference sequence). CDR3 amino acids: CASSSWTSGTNEQFF. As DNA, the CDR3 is TGTGCCAGCAGCTCATGGACTAGCGGTACTAATGAGCAGTTCTTC.

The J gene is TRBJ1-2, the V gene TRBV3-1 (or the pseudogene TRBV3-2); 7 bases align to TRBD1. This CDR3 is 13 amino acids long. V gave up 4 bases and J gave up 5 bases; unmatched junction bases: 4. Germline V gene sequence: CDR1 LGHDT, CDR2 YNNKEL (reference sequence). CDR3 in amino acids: CASSPRTGYGYTF. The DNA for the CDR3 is TGTGCCAGCAGCCCTCGGACAGGTTATGGCTACACCTTC.

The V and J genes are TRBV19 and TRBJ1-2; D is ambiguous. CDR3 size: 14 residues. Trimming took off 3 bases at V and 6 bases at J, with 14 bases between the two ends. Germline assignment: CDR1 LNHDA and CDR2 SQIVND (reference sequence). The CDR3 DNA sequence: TGTGCCAGTAGTATTGAGGGAGCGGCGAATGGCTACACCTTC. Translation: CASSIEGAANGYTF.

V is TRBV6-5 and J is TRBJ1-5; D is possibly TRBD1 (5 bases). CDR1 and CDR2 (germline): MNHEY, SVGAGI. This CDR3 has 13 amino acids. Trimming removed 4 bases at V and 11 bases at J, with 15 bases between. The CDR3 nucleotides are TGTGCCAGCAGTTCCACGGTCGGGGGTACCCAGCATTTT. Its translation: CASSSTVGGTQHF.

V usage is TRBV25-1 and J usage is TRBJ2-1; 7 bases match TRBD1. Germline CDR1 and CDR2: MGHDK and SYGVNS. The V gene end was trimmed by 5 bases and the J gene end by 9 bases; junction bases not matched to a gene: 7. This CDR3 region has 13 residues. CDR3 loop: CASSSTGDGEQFF. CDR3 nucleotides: TGTGCCAGCAGTAGTACAGGGGACGGTGAGCAGTTCTTC.

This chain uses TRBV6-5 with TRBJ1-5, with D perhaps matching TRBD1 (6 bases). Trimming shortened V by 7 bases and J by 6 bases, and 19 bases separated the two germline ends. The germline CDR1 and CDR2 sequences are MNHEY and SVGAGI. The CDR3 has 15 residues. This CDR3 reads CASISGGSGGQPQHF. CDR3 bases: TGTGCCAGCATTTCGGGGGGCAGTGGGGGTCAGCCCCAGCATTTT.

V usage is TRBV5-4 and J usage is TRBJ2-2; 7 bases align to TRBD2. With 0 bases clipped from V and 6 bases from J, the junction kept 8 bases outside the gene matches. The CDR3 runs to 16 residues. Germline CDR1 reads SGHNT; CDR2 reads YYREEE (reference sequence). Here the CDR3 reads CASSLGAGSIPGELFF. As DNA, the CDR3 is TGTGCCAGCAGCTTGGGAGCGGGATCGATTCCCGGGGAGCTGTTTTTT.

CDR3 bases: TGTGCCAGCAGTTACCAATCGACGGGCGGGGAGCTGTTTTTT. Protein sequence: CASSYQSTGGELFF. This sequence joins TRBV6-5 and TRBJ2-2; no clear D. V was clipped by 2 bases and J by 7 bases, with 11 bases between them. Per the germline V gene, CDR1 is MNHEY and CDR2 is SVGAGI. The CDR3 totals 14 residues.

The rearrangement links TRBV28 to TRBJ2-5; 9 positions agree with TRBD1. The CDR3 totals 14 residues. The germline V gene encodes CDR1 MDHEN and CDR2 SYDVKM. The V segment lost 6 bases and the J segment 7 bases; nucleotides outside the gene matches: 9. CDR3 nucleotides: TGTGCCAGCAGCCCCCGGACAGGGGCACGGACCCAGTACTTC. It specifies CASSPRTGARTQYF.

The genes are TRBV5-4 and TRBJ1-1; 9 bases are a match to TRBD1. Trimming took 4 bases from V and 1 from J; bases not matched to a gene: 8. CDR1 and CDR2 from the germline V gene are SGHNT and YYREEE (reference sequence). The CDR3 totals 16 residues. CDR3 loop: CASSTKTGGKNTEAFF. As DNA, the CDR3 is TGTGCCAGCAGCACCAAGACAGGGGGAAAGAACACTGAAGCTTTCTTT.

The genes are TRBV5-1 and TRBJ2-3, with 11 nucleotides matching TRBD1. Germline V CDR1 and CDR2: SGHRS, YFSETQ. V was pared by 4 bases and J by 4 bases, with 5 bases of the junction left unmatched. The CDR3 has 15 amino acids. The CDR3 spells CASSLGGQGADTQYF. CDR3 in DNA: TGCGCCAGCAGCCTGGGGGGACAGGGGGCAGATACGCAGTATTTT.

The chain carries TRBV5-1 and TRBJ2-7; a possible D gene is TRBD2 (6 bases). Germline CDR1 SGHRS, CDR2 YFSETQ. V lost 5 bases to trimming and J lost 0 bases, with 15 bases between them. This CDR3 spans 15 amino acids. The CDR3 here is CASRRGTENSYEQYF. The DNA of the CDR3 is TGCGCCAGCAGGAGAGGGACTGAGAACTCCTACGAGCAGTACTTC.

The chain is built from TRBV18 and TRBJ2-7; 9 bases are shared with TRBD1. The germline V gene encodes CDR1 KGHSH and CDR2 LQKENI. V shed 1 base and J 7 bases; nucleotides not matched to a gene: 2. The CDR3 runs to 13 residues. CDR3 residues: CASSPRQGDEQYF. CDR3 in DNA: TGTGCCAGCTCACCACGACAGGGGGATGAGCAGTACTTC.

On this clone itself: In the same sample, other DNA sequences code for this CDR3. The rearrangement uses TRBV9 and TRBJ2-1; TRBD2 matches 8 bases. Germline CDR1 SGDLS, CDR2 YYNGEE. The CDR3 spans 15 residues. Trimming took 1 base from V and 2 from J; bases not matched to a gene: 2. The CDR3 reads CASSVSGRAYNEQFF. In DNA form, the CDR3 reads TGTGCCAGCAGCGTATCCGGGAGGGCCTACAATGAGCAGTTCTTC.